The TCR beta chain under discussion was sequenced for a study of blood T cell repertoires in COVID-19. Per the germline V gene, CDR1 is SGHDN and CDR2 is FVKESK. This CDR3 has 15 residues. V lost 2 bases and J lost 3; bases outside the gene matches: 4. Some clones are missing from TCRdb's copy, which holds only in-frame ones; the method was immunoSEQ multiplex PCR. The sample contains around 300,000 clones, approximately 85% of which appear only once. Cohort placement rested on clinical history that participants reported themselves. Cohort 3 recovered donors had two negative PCRs, clearance, or symptom resolution.

The sample was PBMCs or T cells enriched from blood (not recorded which). The V and J genes are TRBV14 and TRBJ1-2; 9 bases align to TRBD1. This clonotype was sampled from a woman younger than 45 who had recovered from COVID-19. This CDR3 is CASSQPGQGYYGYTF. CDR3 DNA: TGTGCCAGCAGCCAACCGGGACAGGGTTACTATGGCTACACCTTC.